The clone carrying this T cell receptor beta chain has a handful of counts. Antigen specificity is unknown. This entry is derived from a study of CD8 T cells in ankylosing spondylitis. Findings and caveats of the study: Disease-associated clones were CD8+ and fairly uncommon in peripheral blood. It appeared that ankylosing spondylitis blood was characterized by a TCR beta motif of under ten highly homologous variants.

TCRdb used MiXCR to reprocess the 5' RACE reads, holding one entry per CDR3 protein. The repertoire consists of about 260,000 distinct CDR3 sequences, with approximately 20% occurring once and the leading ten covering 7.8%. The sequenced sample consisted of blood, either unsorted or a sorted T cell fraction (not recorded which). This receptor was obtained from a male donor with ankylosing spondylitis or in good health (not recorded which).

This chain's CDR3 is CASSSIGDRGNTIYF. Written as DNA, the CDR3 is TGCGCCAGCAGCTCCATTGGAGACAGAGGAAACACCATATATTTT. V gene TRBV5-1 combines with J gene TRBJ1-3; TRBD1 is a possible D gene (5 bases). Germline values: CDR1 SGHRS, CDR2 YFSETQ. The CDR3 runs 15 residues. Trimming cost V 3 bases and J 4 bases, with 14 bases left between them.